The T cell receptor (beta chain) under discussion was sequenced for a study of T cells in tuberculosis. Study-level information: In South Africa, adults with active tuberculosis were compared with IGRA-negative and latently infected IGRA-positive adolescents. Study-level points and caveats: Cases with active tuberculosis were adults, while controls were adolescents.

As concerns this clone: Its antigen is undetermined.

Each clinical donor contributed on average around 97,000 T cells from unsorted cryopreserved PBMC. Libraries were prepared by immunoSEQ multiplex PCR; TCRdb keeps only in-frame clonotypes and omits some of them. The repertoire holds roughly 41,000 clones, with 94% as singletons. J gave up 2 bases and V 7 bases, and 5 bases lay outside the gene matches. CDR1 is SNHLY, CDR2 FYNNEI, per germline. The CDR3 has 14 residues. Source material: PBMCs. This chain links TRBV2 with TRBJ2-7; 10 bases match TRBD1. The source is a donor aged 10 to 29 with latent tuberculosis or without tuberculosis infection. Some clones in this sample may be carry-over from other donors' samples. The CDR3 DNA reads as TGTGCCAGCATGAGGGACAGGGGCCCCTACGAGCAGTACTTC. The encoded protein is CASMRDRGPYEQYF.